What follows describes a single T cell receptor (beta chain). What this receptor recognizes is not known. Base-call qualities are not available, and no considerably larger clone is one nucleotide away. Receptor amplification or capture employed the immunoSEQ multiplex PCR assay. The table was pulled from immuneACCESS by TCRdb, which kept in-frame rearrangements only. Such tables lose some clones; where checked, under half of the loss comes from unresolved V genes, and the rest has no known cause. This sample gives tens of thousands of clones in total; 90% to 95% of them show up just once. 1.1% of the sample is held by the ten biggest clonotypes. CDR1 and CDR2, per the germline V gene, are SGHAT and FQNNGV. V and J are trimmed by 1 base and 1 base, and the gene matches miss 6 bases of the junction. From its cysteine to its phenylalanine, the CDR3 spans 16 amino acids. Only the CDR3 portion is preserved as DNA: 48 bases, with reading frame beginning at the first base.

The data originate from a study of T cell changes during pregnancy in multiple sclerosis (dated by TCRdb to between 2019 and 2020). Context from the whole study: Changes in the T cell repertoire over the course of pregnancy were examined in this study in women with multiple sclerosis.

This TCR was recovered from a female donor with multiple sclerosis, enrolled in a pregnancy study. This sample comprised peripheral blood, obtained in the second trimester of pregnancy. The chain is encoded by TRBV11-2 joined to TRBJ2-5, with TRBD1 identical over 7 junction bases. The CDR3 protein sequence reads: CASSLGRGLVQETQYF. The DNA sequence follows: TGTGCCAGCAGCTTAGGCAGGGGGTTAGTCCAAGAGACCCAGTACTTC.